The 19 T cell receptor beta chains listed next were all sequenced from one sample in a study of CD8 T cell repertoires and HIV-1 epitope variants. Generated by immunoSEQ multiplex PCR, the TCRdb table keeps only in-frame clones and is missing some. The repertoire consists of around 4,000 clones, with 60% to 75% occurring once and the leading ten covering around 40%. These TCRs are of unknown antigen specificity. The sequenced sample was cultured CD8+ T cells derived from PBMCs. The receptors originated from a male donor with HIV.

The genes are TRBV2 and TRBJ2-7; TRBD1 agrees at 11 bases. CDR3 length: 15 residues. The germline V gene has CDR1 SNHLY and CDR2 FYNNEI. Losses at the gene ends were 0 bases for V and 7 bases for J; bases not matched to a gene: 5. The CDR3 coding sequence is TGTGCCAGCAGTGAAGCTGGACAGGGGGCGTGGGAGCAGTACTTC. Amino acids: CASSEAGQGAWEQYF.

The V gene is TRBV28, the J gene TRBJ1-3; D is unclear. CDR1 MDHEN and CDR2 SYDVKM come from the germline V gene. The V gene lost 5 bases and the J gene lost 0 bases, with 5 bases spanning the gap. This CDR3 spans 13 amino acids. CDR3 in amino acids: CASSGPSGNTIYF. The CDR3, as DNA: TGTGCCAGCAGTGGCCCCTCTGGAAACACCATATATTTT.

This clone has more than one count but fewer than ten. The CDR3 DNA follows: TGTGCCAGCAGTTTATCACAGGGGATATCCTACAATGAGCAGTTCTTC. It encodes CASSLSQGISYNEQFF. V gene TRBV28 combines with J gene TRBJ2-1; 7 bases are a match to TRBD1. CDR1 is MDHEN, CDR2 SYDVKM, per germline. The CDR3 is made up of 16 amino acids. The J segment lost 1 base and the V segment lost 1 base, leaving 4 bases of the junction unmatched.

The chain combines TRBV27 with TRBJ2-7, with D unclear. Germline V gene data show CDR1 as MNHEY and CDR2 as SMNVEV (reference sequence). The CDR3 contains 16 residues. Between the trimmed V and J ends, which lost 3 bases and 1 base, there was a span of 16 bases. CDR3 sequence: CASSFSTVGGSYEQYF. The DNA for the CDR3 is TGTGCCAGCAGTTTTTCCACCGTTGGCGGATCCTACGAGCAGTACTTC.

The rearrangement joins TRBV6-5 to TRBJ2-7; D may be TRBD1 or TRBD2 (5 bases each). V was shortened by 2 bases and J by 3 bases, with 11 bases between the two germline ends. The CDR3 extends over 14 amino acids. Per the germline V gene, CDR1 is MNHEY and CDR2 is SVGAGI. CDR3 sequence: CASSYGQGDYEQYF. For the CDR3, the DNA is TGTGCCAGCAGTTACGGGCAGGGAGACTACGAGCAGTACTTC.

V and J are TRBV28 and TRBJ2-7, with D perhaps given as TRBD1 or TRBD2 (11 bases each). The CDR3 runs to 21 residues. Germline CDR1 and CDR2: MDHEN and SYDVKM. V lost 5 bases and J lost 0, with 32 bases in between. CDR3 sequence reads: CASSTHPGQGGLAAFSYEQYF. DNA of the CDR3: TGTGCCAGCAGTACTCACCCGGGACAGGGGGGACTAGCGGCCTTCTCCTACGAGCAGTACTTC.

This clone has just a few counts. The chain uses TRBV4-1 and TRBJ1-1, with a tentative D call TRBD1 (5 bases). V was trimmed by 1 base and J by 4 bases, leaving 7 bases between them. Germline lookup yields CDR1 MGHRA and CDR2 YSYEKL. The CDR3 extends over 13 amino acids. CDR3 residues: CASSQGGATEAFF. For the CDR3, the DNA is TGCGCCAGCAGCCAAGGTGGGGCCACTGAAGCTTTCTTT.

The chain combines TRBV10-3 with TRBJ2-7; 9 bases line up with TRBD1. Losses at the gene ends were 3 bases for V and 1 base for J; bases not matched to a gene: 4. Germline CDR1 is ENHRY and CDR2 is SYGVKD. The CDR3 is made up of 15 amino acids. The chain's CDR3 is CAISEQGAYSYEQYF. The CDR3 DNA reads as TGTGCCATCAGTGAACAGGGGGCCTATTCCTACGAGCAGTACTTC.

The chain links TRBV10-3 to TRBJ2-5, with 11 bases matching TRBD1. The CDR3 spans 16 residues. Unmatched junction bases numbered 8, after V lost 3 bases and J lost 5 bases. Germline V gives CDR1 ENHRY, CDR2 SYGVKD. The CDR3 DNA reads TGTGCCATCAGTGACCCCGGACAGGGGGCCGGGGAGACCCAGTACTTC. This translates into CAISDPGQGAGETQYF.

The chain combines TRBV11-3 with TRBJ2-7; 10 nucleotides match TRBD2. Germline V gene data show CDR1 as SGHNT and CDR2 as YENEEA. Trimming removed 1 base from V and 3 bases from J; junction bases left unmatched: 9. This CDR3 has 17 residues. The CDR3 nucleotides read TGTGCCAGCAGCTTAGGACTAGCGGGCCGCACTGACTACGAGCAGTACTTC. Its translation is CASSLGLAGRTDYEQYF.

The V gene is TRBV6-4, the J gene TRBJ2-1; D gene unclear. V was clipped by 10 bases and J by 6 bases, with 13 bases between them. Looked up from germline, CDR1 is MRHNA and CDR2 is SNTAGT. CDR3 length equals 12 residues. The CDR3: CATKAPGNEQFF. CDR3 coding DNA: TGTGCCACCAAGGCCCCGGGCAATGAGCAGTTCTTC.

V usage is TRBV28 and J usage is TRBJ2-7; D tentatively fits TRBD1 or TRBD2 (5 bases each). With 5 bases removed from V and 1 base from J, the gap between germline ends came to 18 bases. Per germline, CDR1 MDHEN and CDR2 SYDVKM. CDR3 length: 16 amino acids. The CDR3 loop is CASSVSSGTVSYEQYF. CDR3 bases: TGTGCCAGCAGTGTATCCTCCGGGACGGTGTCCTACGAGCAGTACTTC.

The rearrangement uses TRBV4-2 and TRBJ1-2; D is ambiguous. The CDR3 is made up of 13 amino acids. V lost 5 bases and J 8 bases, leaving 15 bases between the germline ends. Germline lookup yields CDR1 LGHNA and CDR2 YNFKEQ. This chain's CDR3 is CASSEERPGGYTF. The CDR3 nucleotides read TGTGCCAGCAGCGAGGAACGGCCTGGGGGCTACACCTTC.

This sequence joins TRBV5-1 and TRBJ2-4, with D unresolved. The germline V and J ends were trimmed by 0 bases and 6 bases, with 13 bases remaining between them. This CDR3 has 15 amino acids. Per the germline V gene, CDR1 is SGHRS and CDR2 is YFSETQ. CDR3 sequence (DNA): TGCGCCAGCAGCTTGGAACCTTCGGGCTCAAACATTCAGTACTTC. Amino acid sequence: CASSLEPSGSNIQYF.

This clone was counted only a few times. The chain links TRBV19 to TRBJ2-7, with TRBD2 matching over 10 bases. Germline assignment: CDR1 LNHDA and CDR2 SQIVND (reference sequence). The CDR3 runs 18 residues. J was trimmed by 0 bases and V by 4 bases; bases with no gene match: 12. Written as DNA, the CDR3 is TGTGCCAGTAGTACTCACGCTGGACTAGCGGAAAGCTCCTACGAGCAGTACTTC. It codes for CASSTHAGLAESSYEQYF. Using reference TRBV19 and TRBJ2-7 for the parts outside the CDR3, the full variable domain is DGGITQSPKYLFRKEGQNVTLSCEQNLNHDAMYWYRQDPGQGLRLIYYSQIVNDFQKGDIAEGYSVSREKKESFPLTVTSAQKNPTAFYLCASSTHAGLAESSYEQYFGPGTRLTVT.

This clone was picked up a small number of times. The gene calls are TRBV5-6 and TRBJ2-7, with a weak D call TRBD1 (5 bases). Trimming removed 0 bases from V and 7 bases from J, with 11 bases in between. This CDR3 contains 13 residues. Germline V gene sequence: CDR1 SGHDT, CDR2 YYEEEE. For the CDR3, the DNA is TGTGCCAGCAGCTTGGGACAGTCCTCAGAGCAGTACTTC. This codes for CASSLGQSSEQYF.

There are a few counts of this clone. The chain is built from TRBV10-2 and TRBJ2-1, with 9 bases fitting TRBD2. V shed 3 bases, J shed 9 bases, and the junction held 9 bases outside the gene matches. CDR1 is WSHSY and CDR2 is SAAADI in the germline V gene. The CDR3 has 15 amino acids. As DNA, the CDR3 is TGCGCCAGCAGTGATTCGAGCGGGGGGCAAGGTGAGCAGTTCTTC. Translated, it gives CASSDSSGGQGEQFF.

The J gene is TRBJ2-7, the V gene TRBV4-2; 7 bases map to TRBD1. The CDR3 spans 14 residues. V lost 5 bases, J lost 7 bases, and 11 bases stayed unmatched. The germline V gene encodes CDR1 LGHNA and CDR2 YNFKEQ. CDR3 DNA sequence: TGTGCCAGCAGCTTGGGACAGTACCTTCGTGAGCAGTACTTC. Amino acid sequence: CASSLGQYLREQYF.

The chain links TRBV6-6 to TRBJ2-2; D may be TRBD1 (5 bases). CDR1 MNHNY and CDR2 SVGAGI come from the germline V gene (reference sequence). This CDR3 region has 16 residues. Trimming took off 0 bases at V and 1 base at J, with 9 bases between the two ends. This chain's CDR3 is CASSYSEDMNTGELFF. CDR3 bases: TGTGCCAGCAGTTACTCTGAGGACATGAACACCGGGGAGCTGTTTTTT.